These T cell receptor beta chains were read from a single sample in a study of cytomegalovirus exposure and HLA in healthy donors. Clones were sequenced by immunoSEQ multiplex PCR, and TCRdb holds only the in-frame ones, with some missing. This sample carries roughly 80,000 clones, around three quarters of them seen once, and the ten largest clones take 0.8% to 1.1%. Sequenced input: PBMCs. The source is a male donor in good health and CMV-seronegative. Each CDR3 is given with its conserved first and last residue. A D gene is named only where the DNA matches it firmly. Rows give clone size only sometimes, using once, few, many, or a class for an expanded clone.

size: NA
D: TRBD1
V: TRBV27
J: TRBJ1-5
DNA: TGTGCCAGCAGTTTCTCCGGGACAGGTCGCAATCAGCCCCAGCATTTT
CDR3: CASSFSGTGRNQPQHF

size: NA
D: TRBD1
V: TRBV5-1
J: TRBJ1-1
DNA: TGCGCCAGCAGCCTCGGACAGGGGGCTCGGGCTTTCTTT
CDR3: CASSLGQGARAFF

size: NA
D: TRBD2
V: TRBV15
J: TRBJ2-7
DNA: TGTGCCACCCCGTTTTTTGCGGGAGGGGTCCACGAGCAGTACTTC
CDR3: CATPFFAGGVHEQYF

size: NA
D: NA
V: TRBV25-1
J: TRBJ2-7
DNA: TGTGCCAGCAGTGTGTTTGGCGGGAACTACGAGCAGTACTTC
CDR3: CASSVFGGNYEQYF

size: NA
D: NA
V: TRBV6-6
J: TRBJ2-1
DNA: TGTGCCAGCAGCCCTCACCCTAGCGTTACTTACAATGAGCAGTTCTTC
CDR3: CASSPHPSVTYNEQFF

size: NA
D: TRBD1
V: TRBV2
J: TRBJ1-4
DNA: TGTGCCAGCAGTGTACAGGGGGCGAATGAAAAACTGTTTTTT
CDR3: CASSVQGANEKLFF

size: NA
D: TRBD2
V: TRBV6-6
J: TRBJ2-5
DNA: TGTGCCAGCACCCCCCGGGGGGGCCAAGAGACCCAGTACTTC
CDR3: CASTPRGGQETQYF

size: NA
D: NA
V: TRBV7-9
J: TRBJ2-7
DNA: TGTGCCAGCAGCCCTCGAGGTAACTACGAGCAGTACTTC
CDR3: CASSPRGNYEQYF

size: NA
D: NA
V: TRBV7-9
J: TRBJ1-3
DNA: TGTGCCAGCACCCTGGCAGACACCATATATTTT
CDR3: CASTLADTIYF

size: NA
D: NA
V: TRBV30
J: TRBJ1-1
DNA: TGTGCCTGGGGGGACTTCATGAACACTGAAGCTTTCTTT
CDR3: CAWGDFMNTEAFF

size: NA
D: TRBD2
V: TRBV6-5
J: TRBJ2-1
DNA: TGTGCCAGCAACCGTGCGGGGGGCCAATACAATGAGCAGTTCTTC
CDR3: CASNRAGGQYNEQFF

size: NA
D: NA
V: TRBV5-5
J: TRBJ2-1
DNA: TGTGCCAGCAGCTTGGGGCTAGCCAAAAGCAATGAGCAGTTCTTC
CDR3: CASSLGLAKSNEQFF

size: NA
D: TRBD1
V: TRBV5-6
J: TRBJ2-7
DNA: TGTGCCAGCAGCCCCGGGACAGGACTTAACTACGAGCAGTACTTC
CDR3: CASSPGTGLNYEQYF

size: once
D: TRBD2
V: TRBV9
J: TRBJ2-7
DNA: TGTGCCAGCAGCGTTGAGGGAGGGCCTCACGAGCAGTACTTC
CDR3: CASSVEGGPHEQYF

size: NA
D: TRBD2
V: TRBV12-5
J: TRBJ2-1
DNA: TGTGCTAGTGGTGAGACTAGCGGGGTTCAAAATGAGCAGTTCTTC
CDR3: CASGETSGVQNEQFF

size: few
D: TRBD1
V: TRBV2
J: TRBJ2-7
DNA: TGTGCCAGCAGTGAAACGCGGACAGGGAGCCACGAGCAGTACTTC
CDR3: CASSETRTGSHEQYF

size: NA
D: TRBD2
V: TRBV4-3
J: TRBJ2-5
DNA: TGCGCCAGCAGCCAAGAACTAGCGGTGGAGACCCAGTACTTC
CDR3: CASSQELAVETQYF

size: once
D: NA
V: TRBV6-5
J: TRBJ1-4
DNA: TGTGCCAGCAGCCCGACACGCCTTAATGAAAAACTGTTTTTT
CDR3: CASSPTRLNEKLFF

size: once
D: NA
V: TRBV5-1
J: TRBJ2-7
DNA: TGCGCCAGCAGCTTGCGGGACACAACCTACGAGCAGTACTTC
CDR3: CASSLRDTTYEQYF

size: NA
D: NA
V: TRBV6-5
J: TRBJ1-1
DNA: TGTGCCAGCAGTTTCTCCTCGAACACTGAAGCTTTCTTT
CDR3: CASSFSSNTEAFF

size: NA
D: NA
V: TRBV5-1
J: TRBJ2-3
DNA: TGCGCCAGCAGACCTGAGGGATCAGATACGCAGTATTTT
CDR3: CASRPEGSDTQYF

size: NA
D: NA
V: TRBV6-4
J: TRBJ1-2
DNA: TGTGCCAGCAGTGACTCTTACGAGAATTGGAACTATGGCTACACCTTC
CDR3: CASSDSYENWNYGYTF

size: NA
D: NA
V: TRBV10-1
J: TRBJ2-3
DNA: TGCGCCAGCAGTGACTCCCCGGGGGACAGAGATACGCAGTATTTT
CDR3: CASSDSPGDRDTQYF

size: NA
D: TRBD1
V: TRBV28
J: TRBJ1-4
DNA: TGTGCCAGCAGCCCACCGACAGGGGAAGAAAAACTGTTTTTT
CDR3: CASSPPTGEEKLFF

size: NA
D: TRBD1
V: TRBV6-5
J: TRBJ2-3
DNA: TGTGCCAGCAGTTATGGGACAGATCAAGATACGCAGTATTTT
CDR3: CASSYGTDQDTQYF

size: NA
D: TRBD2
V: TRBV2
J: TRBJ2-2
DNA: TGTGCCAGCAGTTGGATGGGGGCACTAGCGGTCACCGGGGAGCTGTTTTTT
CDR3: CASSWMGALAVTGELFF

size: once
D: NA
V: TRBV19
J: TRBJ2-2
DNA: TGTGCCAGTAGTATAGTTGGCAGGGAGGTACGGACCGGGGAGCTGTTTTTT
CDR3: CASSIVGREVRTGELFF

size: once
D: TRBD2
V: TRBV18
J: TRBJ2-3
DNA: TGTGCCAGCTCAACGGGGGGGCGGAACACAGATACGCAGTATTTT
CDR3: CASSTGGRNTDTQYF

size: few
D: NA
V: TRBV4-2
J: TRBJ2-1
DNA: TGTGCCAGCAGCGGAACGGGACTCCACAATGAGCAGTTCTTC
CDR3: CASSGTGLHNEQFF

size: NA
D: TRBD1
V: TRBV5-1
J: TRBJ2-5
DNA: TGCGCCAGCAGCTTGCGGGGACAGCTGTACCAAGAGACCCAGTACTTC
CDR3: CASSLRGQLYQETQYF

size: NA
D: NA
V: TRBV27
J: TRBJ2-2
DNA: TGTGCCAAACAGGGTTTTCACGGGGAGCTGTTTTTT
CDR3: CAKQGFHGELFF

size: once
D: NA
V: TRBV7-8
J: TRBJ2-1
DNA: TGTGCCAGCAGCCCGTACAATGAGCAGTTCTTC
CDR3: CASSPYNEQFF

size: NA
D: NA
V: TRBV15
J: TRBJ2-5
DNA: TGTGCCACCAGCAGAGAGAGGGTGGGTGAGCAGTACTTC
CDR3: CATSRERVGEQYF

size: NA
D: NA
V: TRBV15
J: TRBJ1-1
DNA: TGTGCCACCAGTCCGAACAGGGCGAGCCCTGAAGCTTTCTTT
CDR3: CATSPNRASPEAFF

size: NA
D: TRBD2
V: TRBV14
J: TRBJ2-3
DNA: TGTGCCAGCAGCCAAGGACTAGCGGCCAACACAGATACGCAGTATTTT
CDR3: CASSQGLAANTDTQYF

size: NA
D: TRBD2
V: TRBV5-1
J: TRBJ2-1
DNA: TGCGCCAGCAGCTTGCCAGGGAGGGATGAGCAGTTCTTC
CDR3: CASSLPGRDEQFF

size: NA
D: TRBD2
V: TRBV11-2
J: TRBJ2-2
DNA: TGTGCCAGCAGCAGGGGAGCGGGATCCCACACCGGGGAGCTGTTTTTT
CDR3: CASSRGAGSHTGELFF